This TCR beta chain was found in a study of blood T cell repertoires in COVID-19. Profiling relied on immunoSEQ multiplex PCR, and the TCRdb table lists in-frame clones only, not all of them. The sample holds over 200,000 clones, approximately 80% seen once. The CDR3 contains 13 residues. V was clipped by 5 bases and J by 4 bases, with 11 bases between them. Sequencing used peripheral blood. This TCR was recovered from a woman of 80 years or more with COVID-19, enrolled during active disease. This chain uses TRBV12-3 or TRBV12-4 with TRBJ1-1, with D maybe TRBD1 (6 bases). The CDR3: CASSPTGLTEAFF. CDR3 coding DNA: TGTGCCAGCAGTCCAACAGGGCTCACTGAAGCTTTCTTT.